Listed here is a single T cell receptor (beta chain). Its antigen is not known. Germline V gives CDR1 LNHDA, CDR2 SQIVND (reference sequence). V lost 5 bases, J lost 7 bases, and 14 bases lay in between. This CDR3 spans 13 amino acids. This entry is derived from a study of cytomegalovirus exposure and HLA in healthy donors. The PCR had 60 Vbeta and 13 Jbeta primers. Clones were sequenced by immunoSEQ multiplex PCR, and TCRdb holds only the in-frame ones, with some missing. The table records around 140,000 clones, 73% of them present only once. Regarding the study as a whole: Altogether, 150 to 200 TCR beta chains were recorded as cytomegalovirus-associated. In vitro confirmation showed a few CMV-associated chains to be CMV antigen specific. It was taken for granted in presence/absence analyses that sequencing depth across donors was roughly uniform.

The chain is built from TRBV19 and TRBJ1-1; D is unclear. This sequence was found in a young woman in good health and CMV-seronegative. Sequenced input: PBMCs. The CDR3 DNA reads TGTGCCAGTAGTGTCGGGAATAATAATGAAGCTTTCTTT. This codes for CASSVGNNNEAFF.